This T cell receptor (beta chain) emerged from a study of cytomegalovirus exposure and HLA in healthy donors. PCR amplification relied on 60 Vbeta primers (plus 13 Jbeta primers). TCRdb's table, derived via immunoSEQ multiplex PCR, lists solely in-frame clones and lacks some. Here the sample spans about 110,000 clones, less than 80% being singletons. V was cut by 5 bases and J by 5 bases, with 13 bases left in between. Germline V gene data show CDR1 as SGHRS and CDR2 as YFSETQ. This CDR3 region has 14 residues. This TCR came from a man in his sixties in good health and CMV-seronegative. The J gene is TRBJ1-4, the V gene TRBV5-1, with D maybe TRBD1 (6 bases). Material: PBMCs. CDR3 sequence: CASRIDRWNEKLFF. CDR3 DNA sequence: TGCGCCAGCAGGATAGACAGGTGGAATGAAAAACTGTTTTTT.